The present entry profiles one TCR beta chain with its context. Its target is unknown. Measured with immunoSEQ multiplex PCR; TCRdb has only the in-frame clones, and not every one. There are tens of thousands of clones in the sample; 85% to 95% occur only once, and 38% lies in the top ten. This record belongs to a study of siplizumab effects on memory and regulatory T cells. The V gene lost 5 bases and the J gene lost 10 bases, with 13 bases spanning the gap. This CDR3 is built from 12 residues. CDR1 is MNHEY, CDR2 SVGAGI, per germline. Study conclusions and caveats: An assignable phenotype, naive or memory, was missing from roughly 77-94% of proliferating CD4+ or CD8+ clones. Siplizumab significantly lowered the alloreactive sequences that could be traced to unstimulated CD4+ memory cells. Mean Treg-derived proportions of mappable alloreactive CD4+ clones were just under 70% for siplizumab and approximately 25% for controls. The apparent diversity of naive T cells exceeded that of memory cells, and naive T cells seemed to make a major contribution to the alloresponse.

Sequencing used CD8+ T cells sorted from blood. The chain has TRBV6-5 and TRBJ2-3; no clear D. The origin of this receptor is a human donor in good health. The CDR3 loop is CASSTNLEAQYF. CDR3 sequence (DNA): TGTGCCAGCAGTACCAACCTCGAAGCGCAGTATTTT.